One T cell receptor beta chain is described in this entry. This specimen belongs to a study of blood T cell repertoires in COVID-19. From germline, CDR1 is SGHAT and CDR2 FQNNGV. This CDR3 is 17 amino acids long. The V gene end was trimmed by 0 bases and the J gene end by 1 base; junction bases not matched to a gene: 7. Only in-frame clones appear in the TCRdb table, and some are missing; sequencing was by immunoSEQ multiplex PCR. The table has about 250,000 clones, 75% to 90% seen once; the top ten hold around 0.8%. The specimen was peripheral blood. This receptor was identified in a young man with acute or convalescent COVID-19. The chain employs TRBV11-2 and TRBJ2-3, with 7 bases lining up with TRBD1. The CDR3: CASSLDLWDSGTDTQYF. The CDR3 DNA follows: TGTGCCAGCAGCTTAGATCTTTGGGACAGCGGCACAGATACGCAGTATTTT.